This entry describes one T cell receptor (beta chain). Its target is unknown. This specimen comes from a study of cytomegalovirus exposure and HLA in healthy donors. Notes on the study in general: As was reported, the HLA-A and HLA-B alleles of most subjects were accurately predicted from TCR beta sequences. An analysis that was carried out later associated 16,951 TCR beta sequences with HLA alleles at 0.05 false discovery rate. Most sequenced TCRs were rare (though some public TCRs occurred in many donors). The study designated 150 to 200 TCR beta chains cytomegalovirus-associated.

Vbeta (60) and Jbeta (13) primers were used in the PCR. TCRdb keeps only in-frame clones here, not all; method: immunoSEQ multiplex PCR. In the table there are 150,000 to 200,000 clones, approximately 82% of which are singletons. The V segment lost 3 bases and the J segment 5 bases; nucleotides outside the gene matches: 3. The CDR3 runs 14 residues. Per the germline V gene, CDR1 is SGHVS and CDR2 is FNYEAQ. The TCR sequence derives from a man between 18 and 35 years old in good health and CMV-seropositive. The chain recombines TRBV7-6 with TRBJ2-1; 8 positions match TRBD1. Sequenced: PBMCs. CDR3 sequence (DNA): TGTGCCAGCAGCTTGAACAGGGGGGACAATGAGCAGTTCTTC. Its translation is CASSLNRGDNEQFF.